A selection of T cell receptor beta chains follows, all from one sample in a study of shared T cell receptors in the human thymus. Profiled with immunoSEQ multiplex PCR; TCRdb holds only in-frame clones, not every one. The table has 500,000 to 850,000 clones, approximately 89% seen once; the top ten hold 0.0094%. These data also formed part of another study, on human thymus T cells.

The sample consisted of thymocytes. These receptors all come from a boy younger than two with a congenital heart defect. Both conserved end residues are trimmed from each CDR3.

length: 13
V: TRBV15
CDR3: ATSKGGPSNQPQH

length: 12
V: TRBV6-5
CDR3: ASSKTGSNQPQH

length: 14
V: TRBV6-5
CDR3: ASSSGLAGPDNEQF

length: 12
V: TRBV19
CDR3: ASSTGHNSYEQY

length: 10
V: TRBV10-3
CDR3: AIKGSDNEQF

length: 14
V: TRBV25-1
CDR3: ASSDGSGLLMNEQF

length: 16
V: TRBV27
CDR3: ASSPPGLVVPGIYEQY

length: 13
V: TRBV6-6
CDR3: ASSYSDSMNTEAF

length: 13
V: TRBV5-1
CDR3: ASSLGTDSNQPQH

length: 13
V: TRBV5-1
CDR3: ASSPRQGRDTEAF

length: 14
V: TRBV6-1
CDR3: ASSDARTELGNTIY

length: 12
V: TRBV27
CDR3: ASKPDSPHREQY

length: 13
V: TRBV5-6
CDR3: ASSQPGSAKNIQY

length: 15
V: TRBV4-3
CDR3: ASSHPGGSANTGELF

length: 11
V: TRBV5-4
CDR3: ASSTSGNYGYT

length: 15
V: TRBV5-1
CDR3: ASRHKQGARNFGGYT

length: 13
V: TRBV15
CDR3: ATSSQTGGGTEAF

length: 15
V: TRBV7-2
CDR3: ASSLKGLAGVGGELF

length: 9
V: TRBV7-9
CDR3: ASCQNTEAF

length: 9
V: TRBV28
CDR3: ASTGGHGYT

length: 15
V: TRBV15
CDR3: ATSRPRTGLGEDEQY

length: 11
V: TRBV11-2
CDR3: ASSLVPEYEQY

length: 15
V: TRBV4-3
CDR3: ASSQARGGLNTGELF

length: 16
V: TRBV7-9
CDR3: ASSLNRHRTDSGNTIY

length: 15
V: TRBV5-6
CDR3: ASSFGQPFSMNTEAF

length: 14
V: TRBV2
CDR3: ASSDQNRGGFYGYT

length: 16
V: TRBV5-1
CDR3: ASSSGTRNRNRTDTQY

length: 17
V: TRBV19
CDR3: ASRTGIEGNPTLNTEAF

length: 16
V: TRBV19
CDR3: ASSIGLQTGSAYNEQF

length: 13
V: TRBV7-9
CDR3: ASRQDRGTSGELF

length: 14
V: TRBV4-1
CDR3: ASSQVKRGGYNEQF

length: 13
V: TRBV6-1
CDR3: ASSDVGGERAEQF

length: 15
V: TRBV18
CDR3: ASSPSQQAKSGNTIY